One and the same sample provided the 29 T cell receptor beta chains below, sequenced in a study of T cells after yellow fever vaccination (dated by TCRdb to the late 2010s). The library was prepared using 5' RACE. The sequencer was an Illumina HiSeq 2500. The raw public data were reprocessed by TCRdb itself: fastp quality trimming at Q25, MiXCR clonotype calling, in-frame beta chains only. Each CDR3 protein gets just one entry, which takes the most common genes and DNA from the rows behind it. In all, the sample holds approximately 600,000 distinct CDR3 sequences, and around 12% of those were seen once. Of the sample, 14% to 15% falls within the top ten clones. The treatment or condition label here, explained by the study, means: live attenuated yellow fever vaccine strain. The material was PBMCs, obtained on the day of the yellow fever booster vaccination. Receptor source: a man between 25 and 39 years old who received the YFV17D yellow fever vaccine.

This clonotype was observed at least ten times. J is TRBJ1-3 and V is TRBV6-1; 7 bases align to TRBD1. The junction had 4 bases not matched to a gene; V was cut back by 5 bases and J by 0 bases. CDR1 is MNHNS and CDR2 is SASEGT in the germline V gene. CDR3 length: 15 residues. The CDR3 nucleotides are TGTGCCAGCAGTCCGGGACAGCTCTCTGGAAACACCATATATTTT. Its protein product is CASSPGQLSGNTIYF.

CDR3 nucleotide sequence: TGTGCCAAAGGGACTAGCGGGACGGAGGCCGGGGAGCTGTTTTTT. Translated, it gives CAKGTSGTEAGELFF. The V and J genes are TRBV9 and TRBJ2-2; 13 bases line up with TRBD2. The length of the CDR3 is 15 residues. Per the germline V gene, CDR1 is SGDLS and CDR2 is YYNGEE. The trim removed 9 bases at V and 6 bases at J, leaving 8 bases unmatched. Using reference TRBV9 and TRBJ2-2 for the parts outside the CDR3, the full variable domain is DSGVTQTPKHLITATGQRVTLRCSPRSGDLSVYWYQQSLDQGLQFLIQYYNGEERAKGNILERFSAQQFPDLHSELNLSSLELGDSALYFCAKGTSGTEAGELFFGEGSRLTVL.

This clonotype was counted a few times. The gene calls are TRBV20-1 and TRBJ2-5; 7 bases match TRBD2. Germline-derived CDR1 and CDR2 are DFQATT and SNEGSKA (reference sequence). This CDR3 spans 12 amino acids. With V trimmed by 3 bases and J by 3 bases, 1 base remained unmatched. The CDR3: CSASLAEETQYF. Here the CDR3 DNA reads TGCAGTGCTAGCCTAGCGGAAGAGACCCAGTACTTC.

The J gene is TRBJ2-3, the V gene TRBV10-3, with TRBD2 as a possible D gene (6 bases). Trimming pared 4 bases from V and 2 bases from J, leaving 10 bases between. CDR1 is ENHRY, CDR2 SYGVKD, per germline. The CDR3 covers 14 residues. Written as DNA, the CDR3 is TGTGCCATCAGTGTGGGGAGGACCACAGATACGCAGTATTTT. It encodes CAISVGRTTDTQYF.

The chain is built from TRBV18 and TRBJ2-7; no firm D call. The V gene lost 6 bases and the J gene lost 3 bases, with 9 bases spanning the gap. The CDR3 runs to 12 residues. Germline assignment: CDR1 KGHSH and CDR2 LQKENI. CDR3 protein: CASSLEVYEQYF. In DNA, the CDR3 is TGTGCCAGCTCCCTCGAGGTCTACGAGCAGTACTTC.

The rearrangement links TRBV5-6 to TRBJ2-1; D not resolved. V was trimmed by 5 bases and J by 5 bases, leaving 5 bases between them. The CDR3 length is 11 residues. Germline values: CDR1 SGHDT, CDR2 YYEEEE. The CDR3 protein is CASRRNNEQFF. DNA for the CDR3: TGTGCCAGCAGGCGTAACAATGAGCAGTTCTTC. Together with reference TRBV5-6 and TRBJ2-1, the CDR3 gives the full variable domain: DAGVTQSPTHLIKTRGQQVTLRCSPKSGHDTVSWYQQALGQGPQFIFQYYEEEERQRGNFPDRFSGHQFPNYSSELNVNALLLGDSALYLCASRRNNEQFFGPGTRLTVL.

This clonotype was detected only a few times. The chain uses TRBV29-1 and TRBJ2-1; TRBD2 aligns across 11 bases. Losses at the gene ends were 3 bases for V and 8 bases for J; bases not matched to a gene: 6. Per the germline V gene, CDR1 is SQVTM and CDR2 is ANQGSEA. The CDR3 consists of 14 residues. CDR3 sequence: CSVEPTSGIDEQFF. The CDR3 nucleotides read TGCAGCGTTGAGCCGACTAGCGGGATAGATGAGCAGTTCTTC.

This clonotype occurred many times. The V and J genes are TRBV14 and TRBJ2-7; D tentatively fits TRBD1 or TRBD2 (6 bases each). V lost 2 bases, J lost 9 bases, and 11 bases lay in between. The germline gives CDR1 SGHDN, CDR2 FVKESK. This CDR3 contains 12 residues. CDR3 sequence reads: CASSQRGEVQYF. Written as DNA, the CDR3 is TGTGCCAGCAGCCAAAGGGGGGAGGTGCAGTACTTC.

This CDR3 is CSARDLVTGGGTSTDTQYF. DNA for the CDR3: TGCAGTGCTAGAGATTTAGTAACGGGGGGGGGCACTAGCACAGATACGCAGTATTTT. The V and J genes are TRBV20-1 and TRBJ2-3; 8 bases agree with TRBD2. From germline, CDR1 is DFQATT and CDR2 SNEGSKA (reference sequence). The V gene end was trimmed by 0 bases and the J gene end by 0 bases; junction bases not matched to a gene: 14. This CDR3 region has 19 residues.

The CDR3 coding sequence is TGTGCCAGCAGCTTTAGGTCTGGGCGAGGAGAGGGGGCAACCTACGAGCAGTACTTC. Its protein is CASSFRSGRGEGATYEQYF. The J gene is TRBJ2-7, the V gene TRBV11-1; the match to TRBD1 covers 7 bases. The J segment lost 2 bases and the V segment lost 3 bases, leaving 19 bases of the junction unmatched. Per germline, CDR1 SGHAT and CDR2 FQDESV (reference sequence). CDR3 length equals 19 residues.

The genes are TRBV5-1 and TRBJ2-5; TRBD1 might be the D (5 bases). V lost 7 bases and J lost 3, with 13 bases in between. This CDR3 has 13 amino acids. Germline lookup yields CDR1 SGHRS and CDR2 YFSETQ. The CDR3 spells CASSTVPEETQYF. Written as DNA, the CDR3 is TGCGCCAGCTCGACAGTACCAGAAGAGACCCAGTACTTC.

This clonotype has a handful of counts. V and J are TRBV12-3 or TRBV12-4 and TRBJ1-5; perhaps TRBD1 as D (5 bases). The CDR3 length is 15 residues. The V end was cut by 6 bases, the J end by 2 bases, with 14 bases between. Here the CDR3 DNA reads TGTGCCAGCAGCCCAGGGAGAAAGGGCAATCAGCCCCAGCATTTT. Protein: CASSPGRKGNQPQHF.

This clonotype occurred a few times. The rearrangement uses TRBV18 and TRBJ2-1; D perhaps matches TRBD1 (6 bases). Germline V gives CDR1 KGHSH, CDR2 LQKENI. Trimming shortened V by 5 bases and J by 5 bases, and 10 bases separated the two germline ends. The CDR3 consists of 13 residues. CDR3 sequence reads: CASSWTVDNEQFF. In DNA form, the CDR3 reads TGTGCCAGCTCATGGACAGTCGACAATGAGCAGTTCTTC. Using reference TRBV18 and TRBJ2-1 for the parts outside the CDR3, the full variable domain is NAGVMQNPRHLVRRRGQEARLRCSPMKGHSHVYWYRQLPEEGLKFMVYLQKENIIDESGMPKERFSAEFPKEGPSILRIQQVVRGDSAAYFCASSWTVDNEQFFGPGTRLTVL.

Only a few counts were recorded for this clonotype. The chain uses TRBV23-1 and TRBJ2-7; D is perhaps TRBD1 (6 bases). TRBV23-1 qualifies as an ORF whose function is uncertain. The CDR3 covers 14 residues. Trimming took off 7 bases at V and 3 bases at J, with 16 bases between the two ends. The CDR3 loop reads CASNCGPRGYEQYF. The CDR3 bases are TGCGCCAGCAACTGCGGGCCCAGGGGCTACGAGCAGTACTTC.

V usage is TRBV19 and J usage is TRBJ1-5; the D is unclear. CDR1 and CDR2 (germline): LNHDA, SQIVND (reference sequence). Trimming took 2 bases from V and 5 from J, leaving 10 bases between them. This CDR3 has 14 residues. The CDR3 nucleotides are TGTGCCAGTAGTATATCGGGCGGGTATCAGCCCCAGCATTTT. It codes for CASSISGGYQPQHF.

This chain uses TRBV20-1 with TRBJ2-1; 8 bases agree with TRBD1. With 1 base clipped from V and 8 bases from J, the junction kept 16 bases outside the gene matches. This CDR3 region has 17 residues. The germline gives CDR1 DFQATT, CDR2 SNEGSKA (reference sequence). DNA for the CDR3: TGCAGTGCTAGAGGTCCCCTACGCGAGACAGGGGTTTATGAGCAGTTCTTC. Translated, it gives CSARGPLRETGVYEQFF.

This sequence joins TRBV11-3 and TRBJ2-1, with unresolved D. CDR3 length: 12 residues. V was trimmed by 6 bases and J by 10 bases, leaving 13 bases between them. Germline-derived CDR1 and CDR2 are SGHNT and YENEEA. The CDR3 nucleotides read TGTGCCAGCAGTCCGGGTCGTCGGGAGCAGTTCTTC. Translation gives CASSPGRREQFF. The full variable domain, in which reference TRBV11-3 and TRBJ2-1 provide the parts outside the CDR3, is EAGVVQSPRYKIIEKKQPVAFWCNPISGHNTLYWYLQNLGQGPELLIRYENEEAVDDSQLPKDRFSAERLKGVDSTLKIQPAELGDSAVYLCASSPGRREQFFGPGTRLTVL.

The chain uses TRBV21-1 and TRBJ2-7. TRBV21-1 is a pseudogene. This CDR3 has 13 residues. CDR3 region: CASSKVRSCEQYF. DNA of the CDR3: TGTGCCAGCAGCAAAGTGAGGTCCTGCGAGCAGTACTTC.

In its sample, this clonotype was seen a few times. The junction shows a germline mismatch at one end, possibly a read error. This chain joins TRBV7-3 and TRBJ2-3, with TRBD2 matching over 11 bases. This CDR3 contains 21 residues. Germline V lookup: CDR1 SGHTA, CDR2 FQGTGA. The chain's CDR3 is CASSLTLAGAQIRRRERWEYF. The CDR3 DNA is TGTGCCAGCAGCCTAACACTAGCGGGAGCACAGATACGCAGGAGGGAACGATGGGAGTATTTT.

This clonotype was counted between two and nine times. CDR3: CASSGTGQGNQPQHF. CDR3 nucleotide sequence: TGTGCCAGCAGCGGGACAGGACAGGGCAATCAGCCCCAGCATTTT. The J gene is TRBJ1-5, the V gene TRBV9; 7 nucleotides align to TRBD1. Germline loops: CDR1 SGDLS, CDR2 YYNGEE. With 3 bases clipped from V and 2 bases from J, the junction kept 5 bases outside the gene matches. There are 15 residues in the CDR3.

The rearrangement joins TRBV20-1 to TRBJ2-1, with TRBD2 identical over 10 bases. This CDR3 contains 15 residues. V lost 1 base and J lost 3; bases outside the gene matches: 3. Looked up from germline, CDR1 is DFQATT and CDR2 is SNEGSKA (reference sequence). The chain's CDR3 is CSARGSSGSYNEQFF. The DNA for the CDR3 is TGCAGTGCTAGAGGTTCTAGCGGGAGCTACAATGAGCAGTTCTTC.

The V call is TRBV7-2, the J call TRBJ1-1; the D gene is possibly TRBD1 (5 bases). From germline, CDR1 is SGHTA and CDR2 FQGNSA. The CDR3 runs to 14 residues. V lost 2 bases and J 1 base, leaving 8 bases between the germline ends. The CDR3 protein is CASSLSGKNTEAFF. The CDR3, as DNA: TGTGCCAGCAGCTTATCAGGGAAGAACACTGAAGCTTTCTTT.

This chain links TRBV5-1 with TRBJ2-3; D remains ambiguous. V lost 3 bases to trimming and J lost 7 bases, with 12 bases between them. CDR3 length: 13 amino acids. Germline CDR1 is SGHRS and CDR2 is YFSETQ. Here the CDR3 DNA reads TGCGCCAGCAGCTCCCCGGGCATATATACGCAGTATTTT. It translates to CASSSPGIYTQYF.

The chain uses TRBV29-1 and TRBJ2-1; D gene unclear. The V and J ends lost 6 bases and 7 bases respectively, with 10 bases between them. In germline, CDR1 is SQVTM, CDR2 ANQGSEA. This CDR3 is 11 amino acids long. This CDR3 reads CSVFLGNEQFF. The CDR3 region has the DNA TGCAGCGTCTTCTTAGGTAATGAGCAGTTCTTC.

This chain connects TRBV3-1 to TRBJ2-2; D is undetermined. The CDR3 sequence is 14 residues long. The V gene's germline CDR1 is LGHDT and CDR2 YNNKEL (reference sequence). Trimming pared 0 bases from V and 5 bases from J, leaving 7 bases between. The DNA for the CDR3 is TGTGCCAGCAGCCAAGATACCGGGACCGGGGAGCTGTTTTTT. This gives the protein CASSQDTGTGELFF.

The chain joins TRBV12-3 or TRBV12-4 to TRBJ2-7, with D perhaps TRBD1 or TRBD2 (5 bases each). V lost 1 base to trimming and J lost 2 bases, with 15 bases between them. The CDR3 spans 16 residues. CDR3 amino acids: CASSLGDYVGAYEQYF. DNA for the CDR3: TGTGCCAGCAGTTTAGGGGATTACGTGGGGGCCTACGAGCAGTACTTC.

This clonotype was picked up many times. The rearrangement uses TRBV5-1 and TRBJ2-7, with D possibly matching TRBD2 (7 bases). There are 15 residues in the CDR3. Germline lookup yields CDR1 SGHRS and CDR2 YFSETQ. Trimming left V 6 bases short and J 2 bases short, with 18 bases between. Here the CDR3 reads CASTAGASGTYEQYF. DNA of the CDR3: TGCGCCAGCACCGCGGGGGCTAGCGGTACCTACGAGCAGTACTTC. The full variable domain, its missing parts supplied by reference TRBV5-1 and TRBJ2-7, is KAGVTQTPRYLIKTRGQQVTLSCSPISGHRSVSWYQQTPGQGLQFLFEYFSETQRNKGNFPGRFSGRQFSNSRSEMNVSTLELGDSALYLCASTAGASGTYEQYFGPGTRLTVT.

This clonotype was counted only a few times. The chain couples TRBV20-1 to TRBJ2-5; D possibly uses TRBD1 or TRBD2 (7 bases each). This CDR3 spans 15 amino acids. V was cut by 6 bases and J by 0 bases, with 17 bases left in between. The germline CDR1 and CDR2 sequences are DFQATT and SNEGSKA (reference sequence). The CDR3 loop reads CSAKRGQQNQETQYF. DNA for the CDR3: TGCAGTGCAAAGCGGGGACAGCAGAACCAAGAGACCCAGTACTTC.

This clonotype came up many times. The gene calls are TRBV5-4 and TRBJ2-2; D remains unclear. The CDR3 loop spans 15 amino acids. The V gene lost 2 bases and the J gene lost 0 bases, with 8 bases spanning the gap. CDR1 is SGHNT and CDR2 is YYREEE in the germline V gene (reference sequence). CDR3 bases: TGTGCCAGCAGCTTAGAGAGGTCGAACACCGGGGAGCTGTTTTTT. Protein: CASSLERSNTGELFF. The full variable domain, its missing parts supplied by reference TRBV5-4 and TRBJ2-2, is ETGVTQSPTHLIKTRGQQVTLRCSSQSGHNTVSWYQQALGQGPQFIFQYYREEENGRGNFPPRFSGLQFPNYSSELNVNALELDDSALYLCASSLERSNTGELFFGEGSRLTVL.